These 19 T cell receptor beta chains came from one sample sequenced in a study of T cells in Graves' hyperthyroidism and ophthalmopathy. TCR beta CDR3 region amplification was performed from RNA transcripts. HTBI primers were the set used in a first-round RT-PCR of the TCR CDR3. MiXCR, applied by TCRdb to the multiplex PCR reads, yields one record per CDR3 protein. The data hold about 740,000 distinct CDR3 sequences, with about 15% observed a single time. The specimen sequenced was blood. These receptors were collected from a young woman with Graves' hyperthyroidism.

This clonotype was counted many times. The chain joins TRBV29-1 to TRBJ2-7, with 14 bases identical to TRBD2. The CDR3 loop spans 15 amino acids. J gave up 4 bases and V 3 bases, and 5 bases lay outside the gene matches. Germline-derived CDR1 and CDR2 are SQVTM and ANQGSEA. DNA for the CDR3: TGCAGCGTTGAGGGGACTAGCGGGAGAGGGTACGAGCAGTACTTC. Protein: CSVEGTSGRGYEQYF.

This clonotype was seen repeatedly, ten times or more. The rearrangement joins TRBV19 to TRBJ2-3; TRBD2 might be the D (5 bases). The CDR3 sequence is 16 residues long. The V end was cut by 7 bases, the J end by 1 base, with 18 bases between. CDR1 is LNHDA, CDR2 SQIVND, per germline (reference sequence). This CDR3 reads CASTIGSGGGTDTQYF. As DNA, the CDR3 is TGTGCCAGTACGATAGGGAGCGGAGGAGGCACAGATACGCAGTATTTT.

This clonotype was recorded at least ten times. The V gene is TRBV11-2, the J gene TRBJ2-4; tentative D call: TRBD2 (6 bases). CDR3 size: 14 residues. Germline CDR1 reads SGHAT; CDR2 reads FQNNGV. Between the trimmed V and J ends, which lost 4 bases and 8 bases, there was a span of 15 bases. For the CDR3, the DNA is TGTGCCAGCAGCTCCAAGCTGAGGAGGGACATTCAGTACTTC. It codes for CASSSKLRRDIQYF. The variable domain in full, with the rest retrieved from reference TRBV11-2 and TRBJ2-4, is EAGVAQSPRYKIIEKRQSVAFWCNPISGHATLYWYQQILGQGPKLLIQFQNNGVVDDSQLPKDRFSAERLKGVDSTLKIQPAKLEDSAVYLCASSSKLRRDIQYFGAGTRLSVL.

This clonotype was counted at least ten times. Its ends do not fully match the called genes, so a read error is possible. DNA for the CDR3: TGTGCCTGGAGTGCGACTAGCTGGGAGACCCAATACTTC. It yields the protein CAWSATSWETQYF. The rearrangement links TRBV30 to TRBJ2-5; 7 bases map to TRBD2. In germline, CDR1 is GTSNPN, CDR2 SVGIG (reference sequence). The CDR3 spans 13 residues.

A few counts support this clonotype. V usage is TRBV20-1 and J usage is TRBJ1-4; D perhaps matches TRBD1 (6 bases). From germline, CDR1 is DFQATT and CDR2 SNEGSKA (reference sequence). This CDR3 spans 13 amino acids. V gave up 7 bases and J gave up 7 bases, with 16 bases separating them. This CDR3 reads CSVHTGLGEKLFF. CDR3 DNA: TGCAGTGTACATACAGGGTTAGGTGAAAAACTGTTTTTT.

There are many counts of this clonotype. The chain uses TRBV7-2 and TRBJ2-5, with D possibly TRBD1 on 5 matching bases. The CDR3 is 15 amino acids. Per the germline V gene, CDR1 is SGHTA and CDR2 is FQGNSA. V was clipped by 3 bases and J by 2 bases, with 13 bases between them. The CDR3 DNA reads TGTGCCAGCAGCTTGCCGTGGGGCTCACAAGAGACCCAGTACTTC. Its protein is CASSLPWGSQETQYF.

This clonotype has a count of ten or more. The chain is built from TRBV12-3 or TRBV12-4 and TRBJ2-2, with D possibly TRBD2 on 5 matching bases. This CDR3 has 12 residues. Trimming took 8 bases from V and 4 from J, leaving 8 bases between them. The CDR3 loop reads CASSRGTGELFF. CDR3 DNA: TGTGCCAGCTCACGGGGCACCGGGGAGCTGTTTTTT.

This clonotype has more than one count but fewer than ten. The J gene is TRBJ2-1, the V gene TRBV13; 7 nucleotides agree with TRBD2. From germline, CDR1 is PRHDT and CDR2 FYEKMQ (reference sequence). V was clipped by 5 bases and J by 7 bases; unmatched bases: 2. The CDR3 has 12 amino acids. CDR3 nucleotide sequence: TGTGCCAGCAGCGGGACTACTAATGAGCAGTTCTTC. Protein product: CASSGTTNEQFF. The variable domain in full, with the rest retrieved from reference TRBV13 and TRBJ2-1, is AAGVIQSPRHLIKEKRETATLKCYPIPRHDTVYWYQQGPGQDPQFLISFYEKMQSDKGSIPDRFSAQQFSDYHSELNMSSLELGDSALYFCASSGTTNEQFFGPGTRLTVL.

At least ten counts were recorded for this clonotype. For the CDR3, the DNA is TGTGCCAGCAGTCAGGGGATTGGTACGCAGTATTTT. Translating gives CASSQGIGTQYF. The chain combines TRBV12-3 or TRBV12-4 with TRBJ2-3, with a weak D call TRBD1 (6 bases). CDR3 length: 12 residues. V lost 5 bases to trimming and J lost 8 bases, with 11 bases between them.

This clonotype occurred a few times. The genes are TRBV19 and TRBJ1-5, with 7 bases fitting TRBD1. V trimming: 5 bases; J trimming: 0 bases; junction bases outside the gene matches: 10. The CDR3 has 17 amino acids. CDR1 and CDR2 from the germline V gene are LNHDA and SQIVND (reference sequence). Here the CDR3 reads CASSVRQGWGSNQPQHF. Written as DNA, the CDR3 is TGTGCCAGTAGTGTCAGACAGGGCTGGGGTAGCAATCAGCCCCAGCATTTT.

This clonotype was detected only a few times. The rearrangement joins TRBV12-3 or TRBV12-4 to TRBJ2-1; either TRBD1 or TRBD2 may fit D (5 bases each). TRBJ2-7 explains the end of the DNA better; the J call may be wrong. The CDR3 is 17 residues long. The CDR3 nucleotides are TGTGCCAGCAGCCGTTATGCCGGGACCCTCTCCTACAATGAGCAGTACTTC. Its protein product is CASSRYAGTLSYNEQYF.

The rearrangement links TRBV20-1 to TRBJ1-1; 8 positions match TRBD1. The germline CDR1 and CDR2 sequences are DFQATT and SNEGSKA (reference sequence). CDR3 size: 17 residues. Germline trimming cut 3 bases from V and 0 bases from J; bases unmatched to any gene: 12. This CDR3 is CSARDTRTGHMNTEAFF. Here the CDR3 DNA reads TGCAGTGCTAGGGACACTCGGACAGGGCACATGAACACTGAAGCTTTCTTT.

This clonotype was recorded a few times. A much larger clone is a single base away; this may be a read error. The chain is built from TRBV28 and TRBJ2-7; D is unresolved. The germline V gene has CDR1 MDHEN and CDR2 SYDVKM. The germline V and J ends were trimmed by 5 bases and 5 bases, with 22 bases remaining between them. This CDR3 comprises 16 residues. DNA of the CDR3: TGTGCCAGCAGTCCAACCCCCCGCTTCGTAGTGGACGAGCAGTACTTC. Protein product: CASSPTPRFVVDEQYF.

Comments on this clonotype: A read error may explain this, as a much larger clone is one base away. V and J are TRBV6-9 and TRBJ2-7; TRBD1 aligns across 8 bases. Unmatched junction bases numbered 9, after V lost 3 bases and J lost 5 bases. The CDR3 runs 15 residues. Germline V lookup: CDR1 MNHGY, CDR2 SVAAGI. CDR3 loop: CASSYDWDRQHEQYF. The CDR3 bases are TGTGCCAGCAGTTACGACTGGGACAGGCAGCACGAGCAGTACTTC.

The chain combines TRBV6-1 with TRBJ2-1; 9 bases match TRBD2. In germline, CDR1 is MNHNS, CDR2 SASEGT. The CDR3 has 13 residues. V trimming: 10 bases; J trimming: 6 bases; junction bases outside the gene matches: 7. CDR3 DNA: TGTGCCACCCATGGGGGACTAGCCAATGAGCAGTTCTTC. It is translated as CATHGGLANEQFF.

The rearrangement joins TRBV15 to TRBJ2-3; TRBD2 matches 13 bases. Trimming cost V 2 bases and J 1 base; bases outside gene matches: 3. Germline lookup yields CDR1 LNHNV and CDR2 YYDKDF (reference sequence). The CDR3 spans 17 residues. The CDR3 sequence: CATSRIGLAGGTDTQYF. The CDR3, as DNA: TGTGCCACCAGCAGAATAGGACTAGCGGGGGGCACAGATACGCAGTATTTT.

V and J are TRBV4-2 and TRBJ1-2; D is undetermined. CDR1 is LGHNA and CDR2 is YNFKEQ in the germline V gene. There are 14 residues in the CDR3. V dropped 2 bases and J dropped 1 base, with 8 bases sitting between them. The CDR3 DNA is TGTGCCAGCAGCCAACCGACGCGTAACTATGGCTACACCTTC. This sequence encodes CASSQPTRNYGYTF.

This clonotype was counted many times. This chain uses TRBV28 with TRBJ2-1, with 14 bases that match TRBD2. This CDR3 comprises 21 residues. The V gene's germline CDR1 is MDHEN and CDR2 SYDVKM. V lost 2 bases, J lost 5 bases, and 17 bases stayed unmatched. The CDR3 DNA reads as TGTGCCAGCAGTTTAACCTGGTCAGGGACTAGCGGGAGAGTCACCCACAATGAGCAGTTCTTC. Translated, it gives CASSLTWSGTSGRVTHNEQFF.

In its sample, this clonotype was seen many times. This chain joins TRBV28 and TRBJ2-3, with 7 nucleotides matching TRBD1. The trim removed 9 bases at V and 3 bases at J, leaving 9 bases unmatched. Germline CDR1 reads MDHEN; CDR2 reads SYDVKM. CDR3 length: 14 residues. CDR3 in amino acids: CASSRDRVTDTQYF. In nucleotides, the CDR3 is TGTGCCAGTAGCCGGGACAGAGTGACAGATACGCAGTATTTT.